This T cell receptor (beta chain) was documented in a study of CD8 T cells in ankylosing spondylitis. Study findings and constraints: Past research had described some motif variants in reactive arthritis synovial fluid and blood. As reported, disease-linked clones showed significant enrichment in matched ankylosing spondylitis synovial fluid.

Trimming pared 5 bases from V and 7 bases from J, leaving 13 bases between. Germline CDR1 and CDR2: MDHEN and SYDVKM. The CDR3 sequence is 13 residues long. This clonotype has just a few counts. Its antigen is not known. Each CDR3 protein gets one entry after TCRdb re-called the 5' RACE reads with MiXCR. This sample yields fewer than 250,000 distinct CDR3 sequences, of which 30% to 35% are seen a single time; roughly 4.2% belongs to the top ten. Sequencing was done on a sample of blood, either unsorted or a sorted T cell fraction (not recorded which). The sequence was obtained from a male donor with ankylosing spondylitis or in good health (not recorded which). This sequence joins TRBV28 and TRBJ2-3; no definite D call. CDR3 in DNA: TGTGCCAGCAGTGCCCTTCTAATGAATACGCAGTATTTT. This translates into CASSALLMNTQYF.